The T cell receptor (beta chain) under discussion was sequenced for a study of T cell repertoires in cytomegalovirus infection. Overall study: CMV infection plus the matching HLA type was flagged by public TCR beta signatures.

Study-level results: HLA-C-restricted CMV clonotypes gave the most frequent clonotype in two of eight donors. Based on cumulative public TCR beta family frequency, carriers of CMV plus the relevant HLA were identified.

TCRdb recomputed calls from the reads with MiXCR, one row per CDR3 protein. This table holds roughly 500,000 distinct CDR3 sequences, 30% to 40% found once. Regarding this clonotype: Its antigen is not known.

The source material was cultured PBMCs, sampled from culture after CMV antigen stimulation. The receptor was derived from a human donor in good health (CMV status not recorded). Some clones in this sample may be carry-over from other donors' samples.

CDR3 bases: TGCGCCAGCAGTGGGCCAGCGAGGGGGTCCTACAATGAGCAGTTCTTC. Its translation is CASSGPARGSYNEQFF. The chain uses TRBV10-1 and TRBJ2-1; a weak D match, TRBD1 (6 bases). Germline assignment: CDR1 WNHNN and CDR2 SYGVQD (reference sequence). V was cut by 4 bases and J by 1 base, with 14 bases left in between. This CDR3 spans 16 amino acids.